Below, 29 T cell receptor beta chains from the same sample are listed, as sequenced in a study of CD8+CD57+ T cells in acquired aplastic anemia. TCR beta VDJ and CDR3 profiles were obtained from a genomic DNA template. TCRdb passed the reads through MiXCR, listing each CDR3 protein once. The sample carries more than 45,000 distinct CDR3 sequences, approximately 72% recorded once. The sample was sorted CD4+, CD8+, or CD8+CD57+ T cells (not recorded which) from PBMCs. The receptors come from a human donor in good health, serving as a control.

By share of the sample, this clonotype is medium-sized. The chain recombines TRBV24-1 with TRBJ1-5; D not resolved. The CDR3 contains 13 residues. CDR1 KGHDR and CDR2 SFDVKD come from the germline V gene. V lost 9 bases to trimming and J lost 0 bases, with 8 bases between them. The chain's CDR3 is CATQVASNQPQHF. The CDR3 DNA is TGTGCCACCCAAGTGGCTAGCAATCAGCCCCAGCATTTT.

CDR3 nucleotides: TGTGCCAGCAGTCCCAGGGGTGGCGGGACAGTCTCCTACGAGCAGTACTTC. It specifies CASSPRGGGTVSYEQYF. V and J are TRBV6-1 and TRBJ2-7; maybe TRBD1 (7 bases). Trimming removed 5 bases at V and 0 bases at J, with 20 bases between. The CDR3 extends over 17 amino acids. CDR1 is MNHNS, CDR2 SASEGT, per germline.

The chain is built from TRBV2 and TRBJ1-2; D remains ambiguous. CDR3 length: 15 amino acids. The germline CDR1 and CDR2 sequences are SNHLY and FYNNEI. V lost 4 bases and J 0 bases, leaving 12 bases between the germline ends. The CDR3 region is CASSGDLDSNYGYTF. The DNA of the CDR3 is TGTGCCAGCAGTGGCGATCTGGATTCTAACTATGGCTACACCTTC.

The chain combines TRBV25-1 with TRBJ1-4, with D possibly TRBD1 on 5 matching bases. CDR1 MGHDK and CDR2 SYGVNS come from the germline V gene. The length of the CDR3 is 15 residues. V was trimmed by 1 base and J by 8 bases, leaving 14 bases between them. In DNA form, the CDR3 reads TGTGCCAGCAGTGAATGGCGAAACCGGGGGGAAAAACTGTTTTTT. Translating gives CASSEWRNRGEKLFF.

The chain employs TRBV15 and TRBJ1-1, with TRBD1 matching 7 bases. Trimming at V came to 1 base and at J to 4 bases, leaving 9 bases not matched to a gene. This CDR3 is built from 16 residues. Germline CDR1 LNHNV, CDR2 YYDKDF (reference sequence). The CDR3 sequence: CATSRVTGRGGTEAFF. Written as DNA, the CDR3 is TGTGCCACCAGCAGAGTGACAGGGAGAGGAGGCACTGAAGCTTTCTTT.

The chain combines TRBV15 with TRBJ1-5; the match to TRBD1 covers 10 bases. Germline V CDR1 and CDR2: LNHNV, YYDKDF (reference sequence). The CDR3 has 16 amino acids. V trimming: 0 bases; J trimming: 9 bases; junction bases outside the gene matches: 8. The CDR3 loop reads CATSRERQGAGRPQHF. The CDR3 DNA is TGTGCCACCAGCAGAGAAAGACAGGGGGCAGGGAGGCCCCAGCATTTT.

The genes are TRBV29-1 and TRBJ2-1, with a tentative D call TRBD1 (5 bases). The germline V gene encodes CDR1 SQVTM and CDR2 ANQGSEA. The CDR3 is 14 residues long. V was pared by 0 bases and J by 6 bases, with 12 bases between. CDR3 coding DNA: TGCAGCGTTGAAGATCTACGGCAGGGCAATGAGCAGTTCTTC. Encoded protein: CSVEDLRQGNEQFF.

The V and J genes are TRBV11-2 and TRBJ2-1, with D tentatively TRBD2 (5 bases). Germline CDR1 and CDR2: SGHAT and FQNNGV. Trimming removed 6 bases at V and 0 bases at J, with 18 bases between. This CDR3 region has 17 residues. The CDR3 is CASRPSRGPSSYNEQFF. CDR3 coding DNA: TGTGCCAGCAGACCATCCCGGGGTCCCAGCTCCTACAATGAGCAGTTCTTC.

The CDR3 DNA reads as TGTGCCAGCAGTGGGGTTAGCGGGAGTTCTTACGAGCAGTACTTC. Protein sequence: CASSGVSGSSYEQYF. V usage is TRBV25-1 and J usage is TRBJ2-7; the match to TRBD2 covers 9 bases. The CDR3 loop spans 15 amino acids. CDR1 is MGHDK and CDR2 is SYGVNS in the germline V gene. Unmatched junction bases numbered 8, after V lost 4 bases and J lost 4 bases.

By its share, this clonotype is medium-sized (0.01 to 0.1%). The chain joins TRBV20-1 to TRBJ2-1; 10 bases are a match to TRBD2. The CDR3 length is 15 residues. Germline CDR1 DFQATT, CDR2 SNEGSKA (reference sequence). V shed 2 bases, J shed 3 bases, and the junction held 4 bases outside the gene matches. The CDR3 spells CSARNLAGVYNEQFF. The CDR3 DNA follows: TGCAGTGCTAGAAATCTAGCGGGAGTCTACAATGAGCAGTTCTTC.

V gene TRBV29-1 combines with J gene TRBJ1-1; D is unresolved. Germline CDR1 SQVTM, CDR2 ANQGSEA. V was shortened by 7 bases and J by 4 bases, with 7 bases between the two germline ends. CDR3 length: 10 residues. CDR3 region: CSALRTEAFF. The DNA for the CDR3 is TGCAGCGCCCTGCGCACTGAAGCTTTCTTT.

The chain combines TRBV14 with TRBJ2-7; D remains unclear. CDR3 length: 12 amino acids. Germline CDR1 and CDR2: SGHDN and FVKESK. V lost 0 bases to trimming and J lost 3 bases, with 3 bases between them. Here the CDR3 reads CASSQDLYEQYF. The CDR3 DNA reads TGTGCCAGCAGCCAAGATCTCTACGAGCAGTACTTC.

V gene TRBV6-2 or TRBV6-3 combines with J gene TRBJ1-1; 7 bases are a match to TRBD1. The germline V gene has CDR1 MNHEY and CDR2 SVGEGT. The CDR3 loop spans 13 amino acids. With 6 bases clipped from V and 5 bases from J, the junction kept 6 bases outside the gene matches. The CDR3 nucleotides read TGTGCCAGCAGACAGGGGAGCTGGACTGAAGCTTTCTTT. Translating gives CASRQGSWTEAFF.

This chain connects TRBV12-3 or TRBV12-4 to TRBJ1-5; no firm D call. The ends were cut back, 2 bases at V and 3 bases at J, with 5 bases in the middle. CDR3 length: 13 residues. This chain's CDR3 is CASSLQPNQPQHF. Here the CDR3 DNA reads TGTGCCAGCAGTTTACAGCCCAATCAGCCCCAGCATTTT.

The V call is TRBV4-2, the J call TRBJ1-2; D gene ambiguous. This CDR3 is 12 amino acids long. Germline loops: CDR1 LGHNA, CDR2 YNFKEQ. Trimming pared 5 bases from V and 8 bases from J, leaving 12 bases between. Here the CDR3 reads CASSTQDYGYTF. The CDR3 region has the DNA TGTGCCAGCAGCACCCAGGATTACGGCTACACCTTC.

The J gene is TRBJ1-2, the V gene TRBV2; D gene unclear. Germline CDR1 is SNHLY and CDR2 is FYNNEI. The ends were cut back, 5 bases at V and 3 bases at J, with 10 bases in the middle. The CDR3 has 13 amino acids. The CDR3 region is CASSLIGDYGYTF. As DNA, the CDR3 is TGTGCCAGCAGTCTAATTGGGGACTATGGCTACACCTTC.

The genes are TRBV29-1 and TRBJ1-3, with D possibly being TRBD1 (6 bases). The CDR3 is 13 residues long. V was pared by 5 bases and J by 0 bases, with 8 bases between. The germline V gene encodes CDR1 SQVTM and CDR2 ANQGSEA. The CDR3 here is CSVIQGSGNTIYF. The CDR3 nucleotides are TGCAGCGTTATACAGGGCTCTGGAAACACCATATATTTT.

There are a few counts of this clonotype. The rearrangement joins TRBV7-8 to TRBJ1-5; D call uncertain. The CDR3 has 13 residues. V lost 5 bases and J lost 3, with 8 bases in between. Germline V gene sequence: CDR1 SGHVS, CDR2 FQNEAQ. In DNA form, the CDR3 reads TGTGCCAGCAGCCGAACCTACAATCAGCCCCAGCATTTT. Its protein product is CASSRTYNQPQHF.

The chain carries TRBV14 and TRBJ2-3; D is uncertain. CDR1 and CDR2 from the germline V gene are SGHDN and FVKESK. Trimming left V 1 base short and J 7 bases short, with 6 bases between. The CDR3 spans 12 residues. CDR3: CASSQVVNTQYF. CDR3 DNA: TGTGCCAGCAGCCAAGTAGTGAATACGCAGTATTTT.

The gene calls are TRBV7-2 and TRBJ2-5; TRBD1 aligns across 10 bases. Germline V gene lookup returns CDR1 SGHTA and CDR2 FQGNSA. The CDR3 runs to 14 residues. Trimming removed 5 bases from V and 5 bases from J; junction bases left unmatched: 5. The CDR3 region has the DNA TGTGCCAGCAGCAAAGACAGGGGGCGGGAGACCCAGTACTTC. This encodes CASSKDRGRETQYF.

This clonotype came up once. This chain uses TRBV5-1 with TRBJ2-1; the D gene is possibly TRBD2 (5 bases). CDR1 is SGHRS and CDR2 is YFSETQ in the germline V gene. The CDR3 sequence is 14 residues long. V shed 0 bases and J shed 8 bases, with 12 bases lying between them. For the CDR3, the DNA is TGCGCCAGCAGCTTGGAGGCTAGCATATATGAGCAGTTCTTC. This sequence encodes CASSLEASIYEQFF.

The V gene is TRBV2, the J gene TRBJ1-6, with D tentatively TRBD1 (5 bases). Per the germline V gene, CDR1 is SNHLY and CDR2 is FYNNEI. The CDR3 covers 13 residues. The V gene lost 8 bases and the J gene lost 10 bases, with 15 bases spanning the gap. The CDR3 DNA reads as TGTGCCAGCGAAAGGGATTGGGGGTCACCCCTCCACTTT. Residues: CASERDWGSPLHF.

The gene calls are TRBV10-3 and TRBJ1-6; D is perhaps TRBD1 (6 bases). V lost 6 bases and J 10 bases, leaving 16 bases between the germline ends. This CDR3 has 14 amino acids. Germline V CDR1 and CDR2: ENHRY, SYGVKD. The CDR3: CAISPGMGASPLHF. The CDR3 DNA reads as TGTGCCATCAGCCCCGGGATGGGGGCGTCACCCCTCCACTTT.

This clonotype came up a few times. The chain links TRBV10-2 to TRBJ2-1; TRBD1 agrees at 9 bases. The germline V gene encodes CDR1 WSHSY and CDR2 SAAADI. Unmatched junction bases numbered 5, after V lost 2 bases and J lost 6 bases. The length of the CDR3 is 15 residues. CDR3 residues: CASSERGTGTNEQFF. The CDR3 coding sequence is TGCGCCAGCAGTGAGAGGGGGACAGGGACCAATGAGCAGTTCTTC.

The chain combines TRBV25-1 with TRBJ2-3, with 8 bases fitting TRBD1. Per the germline V gene, CDR1 is MGHDK and CDR2 is SYGVNS. The V and J ends lost 6 bases and 1 base, in that order; junction bases with no gene match: 9. CDR3 length: 16 amino acids. The CDR3 sequence: CASSARSGQGTDTQYF. CDR3 DNA sequence: TGTGCCAGCAGCGCCAGATCGGGACAGGGCACAGATACGCAGTATTTT.

The chain uses TRBV7-2 and TRBJ1-1, with D unclear. In germline, CDR1 is SGHTA, CDR2 FQGNSA. Deletions cut 4 bases from V and 7 bases from J, with 13 bases between. The CDR3 extends over 13 amino acids. The CDR3 DNA reads TGTGCCAGCAGCTCAAATAAAGGAGTTGAAGCTTTCTTT. Protein: CASSSNKGVEAFF.

The gene calls are TRBV19 and TRBJ1-4; perhaps TRBD1 as D (6 bases). Trimming removed 3 bases at V and 7 bases at J, with 12 bases between. This CDR3 is built from 14 residues. Germline CDR1 and CDR2: LNHDA and SQIVND (reference sequence). CDR3 region: CASSILDSGEKLFF. CDR3 nucleotide sequence: TGTGCCAGTAGTATCCTGGACAGCGGTGAAAAACTGTTTTTT.

The chain couples TRBV25-1 to TRBJ1-2; D unclear. V was cut by 3 bases and J by 5 bases, with 7 bases left in between. CDR1 and CDR2 from the germline V gene are MGHDK and SYGVNS. The CDR3 has 12 amino acids. Here the CDR3 DNA reads TGTGCCAGCAGTGATTCGCTTTATGGCTACACCTTC. Translated, it gives CASSDSLYGYTF.

CDR3 nucleotides: TGTGCCAGCAGCGTCCTCCAGACAGGGCGGACTGAAGCTTTCTTT. As protein: CASSVLQTGRTEAFF. This chain uses TRBV9 with TRBJ1-1; 7 bases fit TRBD1. CDR1 and CDR2 (germline): SGDLS, YYNGEE. The CDR3 covers 15 residues. V was clipped by 2 bases and J by 5 bases; unmatched bases: 9.